The rows below give T cell receptor beta chains drawn from one sample of a study of T cell responses to AZD1222 COVID-19 vaccine. TCRdb's copy holds only in-frame clones and misses some; the assay was immunoSEQ multiplex PCR. Altogether more than 95,000 clones are present, over 75% being singletons, with the ten largest covering 6% to 9%. The sequencing here drew on peripheral blood, taken on day 0 of AZD1222 vaccination. These receptor sequences come from an adult in good health. Both conserved end residues are part of each CDR3. The D gene is left open where the match is weak.

v_call	d_call	j_call	cdr3_nt	cdr3_aa
TRBV6-5	TRBD1	TRBJ1-1	TGTGCCAGCAGCGGGCCGGGACAGGTGAACACTGAAGCTTTCTTT	CASSGPGQVNTEAFF
TRBV7-9	NA	TRBJ1-1	TGTGCCAGCAGCCCGGAGCAGGGATTCACTGAAGCTTTCTTT	CASSPEQGFTEAFF
TRBV2	TRBD2	TRBJ2-1	TGTGCCAGCACCCCGGGACTAGCGGGAATAGTCGATGAGCAGTTCTTC	CASTPGLAGIVDEQFF
TRBV20-1	NA	TRBJ1-1	TGCAGTGCTAGAGAATGGCAGGAAGCTTTCTTT	CSAREWQEAFF
TRBV11-2	TRBD1	TRBJ2-3	TGTGCCAGCAGCTTCGGGACAGGACAGGCAGATACGCAGTATTTT	CASSFGTGQADTQYF
TRBV7-2	NA	TRBJ1-1	TGTGCCAGCAGAGCCTCCGCAGGGGTGACTGAAGCTTTCTTT	CASRASAGVTEAFF
TRBV5-1	NA	TRBJ1-1	TGCGCCAGCAGCCACCTTGGCACTAGCATGAACACTGAAGCTTTCTTT	CASSHLGTSMNTEAFF
TRBV6-1	NA	TRBJ2-7	TGTGCCAGCAGTGAAAGCAGGGCCCTGGACGAGCAGTACTTC	CASSESRALDEQYF
TRBV6-6	NA	TRBJ2-7	TGTGCCAGCGGGGTCATGCAGAGGGGGGAGCAGTACTTC	CASGVMQRGEQYF
TRBV24-1	TRBD2	TRBJ2-3	TGTGCCACCAGTAACCCGACAGGAAATCTAGCGGGAGCCGGGGCAGATACGCAGTATTTT	CATSNPTGNLAGAGADTQYF
TRBV6-5	NA	TRBJ1-5	TGTGCCTCCTATCAGGGGAGCGGCGGGAATCAGCCCCAGCATTTT	CASYQGSGGNQPQHF
TRBV7-2	TRBD1	TRBJ1-1	TGTGCCAGCAGCCTGGACAGGAGGAATACTGAAGCTTTCTTT	CASSLDRRNTEAFF